The source of this T cell receptor beta chain is a study of blood T cell repertoires in COVID-19 (dated by TCRdb to about 2020). In the study overall: Samples from collaborators originated in the United States, Italy and Spain and spanned both the acute and convalescent phases of COVID-19. The dataset comprised deeply sampled blood TCRbeta repertoires from subjects exposed to, actively infected with, or recovered from COVID-19. Nearly every sample came with metadata listing a de-identified subject ID, COVID-19 status, age in years and sex. The repertoires were released in a freely available public database intended as a resource for research on the immune response to SARS-CoV-2. The samples were drawn from two sources: the first 160 participants of the ongoing ImmuneRACE study, and 1,254 subjects contributed by 6 global collaborators. Where available, HLA class I and class II types were taken from metadata supplied by the sample provider and were not determined by assay-based typing. The prospective study material was composed of cDNA or gDNA derived from T cells, B-cell-depleted T cells, or PBMCs. Broad study findings and their caveats: The quantity of clinical and demographic metadata differed by source and by participant and was supplied without curation.

On this clone: The antigen it binds to is not known. No much larger clonotype is one base removed from it; base qualities were not supplied.

TCRbeta CDR3 regions were amplified from genomic DNA using the immunoSEQ Assay, a bias-controlled multiplex PCR. The study's processing was this. Nucleated cell counts per sample were estimated from amplification of reference gene primers within the assay. To quantify the absolute abundance of each unique TCRbeta CDR3 rearrangement, sequence reads were collapsed and filtered. Productive Simpson clonality was computed per sample as the square root of Simpson's diversity index over productive rearrangements. Drawn from immuneACCESS, this table holds only the in-frame rearrangements with V and J called that TCRdb kept. Clones are partly lost; checked studies trace under half to an unresolved V gene and leave the rest unexplained. Clone size and the V and J calls come from that table; the DNA yielded D and trimming. The sample data list 220,000 or so clones, and 80% to 90% of these were observed just once. The ten largest account for about 3.5% of the sample.

Participants in the prospective study were enrolled through a virtual design, were aged roughly 18 to 100 years, and lived in under 25 United States geographic areas. In the prospective study, participants were assigned to cohorts based on the clinical history participants reported in a screening survey and a study questionnaire. In the prospective study, mobile phlebotomists collected whole blood, serum and a nasopharyngeal or oropharyngeal swab from each participant. Participants in the prospective study had the option to provide additional blood draws and questionnaires over a 2-month period. Blood samples from the prospective study were shipped frozen or at room temperature prior to DNA extraction. The CDR3 has 13 amino acids, counting the end cysteine and phenylalanine. The CDR3 DNA has 39 bases and is translated from base 1. V has 6 bases trimmed and J has 8 bases trimmed; junction bases matching no gene number 7. From the germline V gene, CDR1 is SGHDN and CDR2 is FVKESK.

The rearranged chain carries TRBV14 and TRBJ1-1; 9 central nucleotides agree with TRBD1. Sequences were obtained from PBMCs or T cells enriched from blood (not recorded which). This sequence was found in a woman aged 18-30 years in a cohort exposed to, infected with or recovered from COVID-19 (not recorded which). The CDR3 protein sequence reads: CASRLAGTGEAFF. The nucleotides are TGTGCCAGCAGGTTAGCCGGGACAGGGGAAGCTTTCTTT.